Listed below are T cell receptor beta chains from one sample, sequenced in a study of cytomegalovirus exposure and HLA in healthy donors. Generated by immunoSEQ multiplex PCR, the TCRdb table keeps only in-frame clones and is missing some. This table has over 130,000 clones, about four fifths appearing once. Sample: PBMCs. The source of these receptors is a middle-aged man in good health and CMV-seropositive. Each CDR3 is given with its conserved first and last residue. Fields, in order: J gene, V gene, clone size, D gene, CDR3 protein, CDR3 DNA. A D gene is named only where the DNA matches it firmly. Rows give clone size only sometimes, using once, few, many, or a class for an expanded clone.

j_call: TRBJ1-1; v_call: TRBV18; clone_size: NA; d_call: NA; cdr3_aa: CASSEQGNTEAFF; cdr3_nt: TGTGCCAGCTCGGAACAGGGGAACACTGAAGCTTTCTTT
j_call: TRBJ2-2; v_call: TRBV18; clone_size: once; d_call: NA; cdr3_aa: CASSPEQDGSSGELFF; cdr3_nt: TGTGCCAGCTCACCGGAACAGGATGGATCGTCGGGGGAGCTGTTTTTT
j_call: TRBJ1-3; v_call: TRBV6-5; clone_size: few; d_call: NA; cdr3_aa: CASSYSWASGGNTIYF; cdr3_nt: TGTGCCAGCAGTTACTCGTGGGCAAGTGGTGGAAACACCATATATTTT
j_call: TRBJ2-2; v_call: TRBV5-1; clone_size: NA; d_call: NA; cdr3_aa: CASSLEGGGSGELFF; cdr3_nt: TGCGCCAGCAGCTTGGAAGGTGGAGGGTCCGGGGAGCTGTTTTTT
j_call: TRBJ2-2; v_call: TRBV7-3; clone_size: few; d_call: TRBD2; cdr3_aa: CASSLVAGGGTGELFF; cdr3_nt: TGTGCCAGCAGCTTGGTAGCGGGAGGGGGAACCGGGGAGCTGTTTTTT
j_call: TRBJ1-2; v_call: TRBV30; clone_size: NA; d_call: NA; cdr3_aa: CAWSAGWGELYGYTF; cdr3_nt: TGTGCCTGGAGTGCGGGTTGGGGGGAATTGTATGGCTACACCTTC
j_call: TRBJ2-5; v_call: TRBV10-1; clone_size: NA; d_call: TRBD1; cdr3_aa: CASSPRKGRGSETQYF; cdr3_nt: TGCGCCAGCTCTCCCAGGAAGGGCAGGGGGAGCGAGACCCAGTACTTC
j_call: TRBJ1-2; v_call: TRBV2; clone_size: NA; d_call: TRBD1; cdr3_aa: CASSPTGAVGYTF; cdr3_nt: TGTGCCAGCAGTCCTACAGGGGCCGTTGGCTACACCTTC
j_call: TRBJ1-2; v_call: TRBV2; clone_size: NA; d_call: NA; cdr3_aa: CASSRDINYGYTF; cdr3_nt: TGTGCCAGCAGTCGGGACATTAACTATGGCTACACCTTC
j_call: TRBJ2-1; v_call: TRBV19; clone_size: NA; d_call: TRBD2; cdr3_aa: CASSVASGSYNEQFF; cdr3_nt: TGTGCCAGTAGTGTCGCTAGCGGGAGCTACAATGAGCAGTTCTTC
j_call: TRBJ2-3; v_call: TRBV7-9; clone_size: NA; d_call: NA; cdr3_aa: CASQVVSTDTQYF; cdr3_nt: TGTGCCAGCCAGGTAGTCAGCACAGATACGCAGTATTTT
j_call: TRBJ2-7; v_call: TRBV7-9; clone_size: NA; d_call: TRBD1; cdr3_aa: CASTVGQNYEQYF; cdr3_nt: TGTGCCAGCACCGTGGGACAGAACTACGAGCAGTACTTC
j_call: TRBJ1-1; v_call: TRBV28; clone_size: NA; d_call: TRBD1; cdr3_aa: CASSPTGNWAEAFF; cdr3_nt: TGTGCCAGCAGTCCGACAGGGAATTGGGCTGAAGCTTTCTTT
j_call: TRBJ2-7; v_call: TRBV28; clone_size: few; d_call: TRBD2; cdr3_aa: CASSPGLGPYEQYF; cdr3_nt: TGTGCCAGCAGCCCGGGACTAGGGCCCTACGAGCAGTACTTC
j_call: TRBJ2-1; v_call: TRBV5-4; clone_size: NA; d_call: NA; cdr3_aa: CASSLTGMGEQFF; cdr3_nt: TGTGCCAGCAGCTTAACAGGGATGGGTGAGCAGTTCTTC
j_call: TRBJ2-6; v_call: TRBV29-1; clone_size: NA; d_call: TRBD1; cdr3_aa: CSVEARQGKDSGANVLTF; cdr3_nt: TGCAGCGTTGAAGCCCGACAGGGGAAGGACTCTGGGGCCAACGTCCTGACTTTC
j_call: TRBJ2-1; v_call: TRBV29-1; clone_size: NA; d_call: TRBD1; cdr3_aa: CSVSRSARGWQEQFF; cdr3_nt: TGCAGCGTTTCTCGGTCGGCCAGGGGGTGGCAGGAGCAGTTCTTC
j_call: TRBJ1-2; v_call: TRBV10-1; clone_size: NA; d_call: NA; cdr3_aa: CASSDRDYGYTF; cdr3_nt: TGCGCCAGCTCGGACAGAGACTATGGCTACACCTTC
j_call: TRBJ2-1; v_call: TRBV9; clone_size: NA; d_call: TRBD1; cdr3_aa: CASSAGTGGYNEQFF; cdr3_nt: TGTGCCAGCAGCGCAGGGACAGGGGGCTACAATGAGCAGTTCTTC
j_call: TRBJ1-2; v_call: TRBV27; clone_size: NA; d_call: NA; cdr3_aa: CASSLSGDYGYTF; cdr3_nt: TGTGCCAGCAGTTTATCAGGGGACTATGGCTACACCTTC
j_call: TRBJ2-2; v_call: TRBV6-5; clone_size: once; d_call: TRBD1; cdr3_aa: CASTMSQGASGELFF; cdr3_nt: TGTGCCAGCACCATGAGTCAGGGGGCTTCCGGGGAGCTGTTTTTT
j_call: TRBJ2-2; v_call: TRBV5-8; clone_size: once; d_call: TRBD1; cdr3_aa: CASSRWTGDTGELFF; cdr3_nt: TGTGCCAGCAGCCGATGGACAGGGGACACCGGGGAGCTGTTTTTT
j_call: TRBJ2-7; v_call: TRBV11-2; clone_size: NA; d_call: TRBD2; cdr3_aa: CASSGGLAGARQYEQYF; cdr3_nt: TGTGCCAGCAGCGGAGGACTAGCGGGCGCGAGACAATACGAGCAGTACTTC
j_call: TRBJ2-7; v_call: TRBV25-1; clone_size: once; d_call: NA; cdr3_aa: CASPQPGYEQYF; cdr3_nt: TGTGCCTCCCCCCAACCGGGATACGAGCAGTACTTC
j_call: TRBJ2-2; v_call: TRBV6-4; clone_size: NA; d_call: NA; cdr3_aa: CASSVSGGATGELFF; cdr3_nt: TGTGCCAGCAGTGTTTCAGGAGGGGCCACCGGGGAGCTGTTTTTT
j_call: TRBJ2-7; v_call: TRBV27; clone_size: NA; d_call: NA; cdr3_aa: CASSRTVTLSYEQYF; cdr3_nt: TGTGCCAGCAGTAGGACAGTAACCCTATCCTACGAGCAGTACTTC
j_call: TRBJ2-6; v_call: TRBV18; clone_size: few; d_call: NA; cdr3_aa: CASSPLEGRPSGANVLTF; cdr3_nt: TGTGCCAGCTCACCACTGGAGGGTAGACCTTCTGGGGCCAACGTCCTGACTTTC
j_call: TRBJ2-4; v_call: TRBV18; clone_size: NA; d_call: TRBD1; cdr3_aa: CASSPDRGPAKNIQYF; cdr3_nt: TGTGCCAGCTCACCAGACAGGGGGCCGGCCAAAAACATTCAGTACTTC
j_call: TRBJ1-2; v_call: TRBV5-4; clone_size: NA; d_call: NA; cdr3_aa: CASSPDSNYGYTF; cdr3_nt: TGTGCCAGCAGCCCGGACAGCAACTATGGCTACACCTTC
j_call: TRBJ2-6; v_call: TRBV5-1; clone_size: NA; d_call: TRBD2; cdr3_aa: CASVGTSGPPSGANVLTF; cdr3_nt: TGCGCCAGCGTGGGGACTAGCGGACCCCCCTCTGGGGCCAACGTCCTGACTTTC
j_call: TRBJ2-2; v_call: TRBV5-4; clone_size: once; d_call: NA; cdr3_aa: CASSSRTDANTGELFF; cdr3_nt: TGTGCCAGCAGCTCAAGGACAGACGCGAACACCGGGGAGCTGTTTTTT
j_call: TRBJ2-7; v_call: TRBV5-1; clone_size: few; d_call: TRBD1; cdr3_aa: CASSLDTGGPYEQYF; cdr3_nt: TGCGCCAGCAGCTTGGATACAGGGGGGCCCTACGAGCAGTACTTC
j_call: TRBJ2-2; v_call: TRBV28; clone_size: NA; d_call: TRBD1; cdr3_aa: CASSTRDRGDTGELFF; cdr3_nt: TGTGCCAGCAGTACGAGGGACAGGGGTGACACCGGGGAGCTGTTTTTT
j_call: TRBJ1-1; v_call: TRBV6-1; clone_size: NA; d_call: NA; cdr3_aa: CASSERPGSTEAFF; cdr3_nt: TGTGCCAGCAGTGAAAGGCCGGGATCCACTGAAGCTTTCTTT
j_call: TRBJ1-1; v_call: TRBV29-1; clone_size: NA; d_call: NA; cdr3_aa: CSLPSRGTEAFF; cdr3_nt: TGCAGCTTACCCAGCCGAGGCACTGAAGCTTTCTTT
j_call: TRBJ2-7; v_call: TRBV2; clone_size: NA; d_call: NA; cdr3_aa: CASSLTQSYEQYF; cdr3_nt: TGTGCCAGCAGTTTGACACAATCCTACGAGCAGTACTTC
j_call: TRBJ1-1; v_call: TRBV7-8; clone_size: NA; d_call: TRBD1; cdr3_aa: CASSYRFGQGRPEAFF; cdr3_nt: TGTGCCAGCAGCTATCGTTTCGGACAGGGGCGCCCTGAAGCTTTCTTT
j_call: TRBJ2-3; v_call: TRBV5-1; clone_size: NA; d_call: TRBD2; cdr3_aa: CASSLGAGGSTDTQYF; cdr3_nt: TGCGCCAGCAGCTTGGGTGCGGGAGGGAGCACAGATACGCAGTATTTT
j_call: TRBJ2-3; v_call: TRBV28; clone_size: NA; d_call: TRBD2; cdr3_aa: CAASGSADTQYF; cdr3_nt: TGTGCCGCTAGCGGGAGTGCCGATACGCAGTATTTT
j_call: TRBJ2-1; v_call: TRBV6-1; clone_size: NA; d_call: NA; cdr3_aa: CASSEMRREPKQFF; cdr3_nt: TGTGCCAGCAGTGAAATGCGGCGGGAACCCAAGCAGTTCTTC
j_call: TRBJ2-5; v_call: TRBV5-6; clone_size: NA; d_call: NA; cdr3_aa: CASSRISVGETQYF; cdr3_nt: TGTGCCAGCAGCCGCATTAGCGTAGGAGAGACCCAGTACTTC
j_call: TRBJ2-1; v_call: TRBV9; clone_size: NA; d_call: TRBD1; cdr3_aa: CASSVGDREREQFF; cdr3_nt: TGTGCCAGCAGCGTAGGGGACAGGGAACGTGAGCAGTTCTTC